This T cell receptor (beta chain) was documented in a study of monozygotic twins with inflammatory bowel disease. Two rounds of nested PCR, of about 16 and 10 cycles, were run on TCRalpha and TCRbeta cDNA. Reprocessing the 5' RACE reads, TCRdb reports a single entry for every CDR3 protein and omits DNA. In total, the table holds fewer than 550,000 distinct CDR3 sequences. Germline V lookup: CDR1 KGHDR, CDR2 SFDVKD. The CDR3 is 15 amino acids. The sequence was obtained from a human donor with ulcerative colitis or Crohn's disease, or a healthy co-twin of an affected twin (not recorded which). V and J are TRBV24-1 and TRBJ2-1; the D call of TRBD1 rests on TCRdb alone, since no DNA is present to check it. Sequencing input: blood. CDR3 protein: CATSDRGVRFNEQFF.